This TCR beta chain was captured by sequencing in a study of T cells after yellow fever vaccination. Study-level findings and limits: Among all clonotypes, a small share was observed in both CD4 and CD8 compartments. Weaker in magnitude, the secondary response showed a faster peak on day 5 versus 15. Detected again after the booster were most primary-vaccination clones, at almost 97% CD4 and 88% CD8.

The authors made TCR cDNA by 5'RACE template switching, adding a universal primer site and UMIs. TCRdb redid the calling of the 5' RACE reads with MiXCR, one entry per CDR3 protein. The sample includes fewer than 650,000 distinct CDR3 sequences, just over 20% of them seen just once. Germline lookup yields CDR1 MGHRA and CDR2 YSYEKL. The V and J ends lost 0 bases and 7 bases, in that order; junction bases with no gene match: 8. The length of the CDR3 is 16 residues. A few counts support this clonotype. Its antigen remains unidentified. The sequence was obtained from a man aged 18 to 30 who received the YFV17D yellow fever vaccine. The specimen comprised PBMCs, sampled 21 days after the first yellow fever vaccination. This chain links TRBV4-1 with TRBJ2-1; 8 bases align to TRBD1. CDR3 bases: TGCGCCAGCAGCCAAGAAGGGCAGGGGGCGCAAAATGAGCAGTTCTTC. Its translation: CASSQEGQGAQNEQFF.